This T cell receptor (beta chain) was captured in a study of blood T cells in healthy people across ages. Regarding the study as a whole: CMV infection status of these donors was not known. Estimated diversity across one million T cells was deemed an underestimate. When set beside aged donors, long-lived donors presented more naive CD4+ cells and higher diversity.

Through a sample-barcoded 5' primer and a J-beta primer mix, a second PCR was run for roughly 7 to 12 cycles. In TCRdb, the 5' RACE reads were re-called with MiXCR into one record per CDR3 protein. This table has fewer than 900,000 distinct CDR3 sequences, 45% to 50% appearing once. On this clonotype: The antigen is unknown.

Researchers report isolating at least 6.5 million PBMCs per sample. This CDR3 has 12 residues. Germline V gives CDR1 SGHTA, CDR2 FQGNSA. V was trimmed by 7 bases and J by 7 bases, leaving 14 bases between them. Input material: blood. The chain is built from TRBV7-2 and TRBJ2-7; no clear D. The receptor was isolated from a woman in her sixties in good health. The CDR3 region has the DNA TGTGCCAGCAACCTTGGGCGGAATGAGCAGTACTTC. Protein: CASNLGRNEQYF. Full variable domain (outside the CDR3, taken from reference TRBV7-2 and TRBJ2-7): GAGVSQSPSNKVTEKGKDVELRCDPISGHTALYWYRQSLGQGLEFLIYFQGNSAPDKSGLPSDRFSAERTGGSVSTLTIQRTQQEDSAVYLCASNLGRNEQYFGPGTRLTVT.